This passage covers 29 T cell receptor beta chains from one sample sequenced in a study of T cell clusters in autoimmune cytopenias (dated by TCRdb to 2018 to 2020). Sequencing relied on an Illumina MiSeq. Multiplex PCR with a touch-down protocol amplified TRB rearrangements, with the TRB-A and TRB-B primer pools combined in a single tube. TCRdb reprocessed the raw reads; every CDR3 protein sequence is a single record, and DNA is not supplied. The sample has about 6,300 distinct CDR3 sequences on record. Approximately 5.4% of the sample belongs to the ten largest clones. Per sample, approximately 250 ng of peripheral blood genomic DNA, 35,000 to 40,000 genome equivalents, was used for TRB amplification. Sequenced: peripheral blood. The receptor source for this set is a human donor with an autoimmune cytopenia or autoimmune hepatitis (not recorded which).

This clonotype is medium-sized by frequency. The rearrangement uses TRBV27 and TRBJ2-7; TCRdb names TRBD1, which stays unverified in the absence of DNA. The CDR3 covers 12 residues. The germline V gene has CDR1 MNHEY and CDR2 SMNVEV (reference sequence). The CDR3 reads CASSLSGDEQYF.

The chain has TRBV28 and TRBJ2-1; TCRdb picks TRBD1, but there is no DNA to check that call. Germline V gene sequence: CDR1 MDHEN, CDR2 SYDVKM. This CDR3 region has 15 residues. The CDR3: CASSQGDREINEQFF.

The chain uses TRBV5-1 and TRBJ2-1; TCRdb reports TRBD1, a call that lacks DNA to check it against. The germline V gene encodes CDR1 SGHRS and CDR2 YFSETQ. The CDR3 is 15 residues long. CDR3 sequence reads: CASSPGTGAYNEQFF.

This clonotype counts as medium-sized (0.01 to 0.1%) by frequency. The chain employs TRBV6-2 or TRBV6-3 and TRBJ2-1; as DNA is missing, the TRBD1 call by TCRdb cannot be tested. CDR3 length: 14 residues. CDR1 and CDR2 (germline): MNHEY, SVGEGT. CDR3 sequence: CASSSGRLYNEQFF.

This clonotype shows up as medium-sized by frequency. J is TRBJ1-3 and V is TRBV27. Germline loops: CDR1 MNHEY, CDR2 SMNVEV (reference sequence). This CDR3 region has 12 residues. This chain's CDR3 is CASSDIGNTIYF.

The chain carries TRBV4-2 and TRBJ1-5. CDR1 and CDR2 (germline): LGHNA, YNFKEQ. The CDR3 spans 15 residues. The CDR3 protein is CASSQEPDSNQPQHF.

This clonotype shows up as medium-sized (0.01 to 0.1%) by frequency. The rearrangement uses TRBV5-5 and TRBJ2-7; TCRdb picks TRBD2, but there is no DNA to check that call. In germline, CDR1 is SGHKS, CDR2 YYEKEE (reference sequence). The CDR3 contains 18 residues. CDR3 region: CASSSKMAAGPFSYEQYF.

V is TRBV7-2 and J is TRBJ2-3; TCRdb proposes TRBD1, but this gene call is untestable without DNA. CDR1 and CDR2 from the germline V gene are SGHTA and FQGNSA. The CDR3 is 18 residues long. CDR3 loop: CASSLASGTGSSTDTQYF.

The chain uses TRBV7-2 and TRBJ2-5. This CDR3 comprises 12 residues. CDR1 is SGHTA and CDR2 is FQGNSA in the germline V gene. The CDR3 protein is CASSISRETQYF.

This clonotype counts as medium-sized by frequency. The chain recombines TRBV29-1 with TRBJ2-7; without DNA, the TCRdb call of TRBD1 cannot be checked. Germline loops: CDR1 SQVTM, CDR2 ANQGSEA. The CDR3 covers 14 residues. The CDR3 here is CSVERETANGEQYF.

The V call is TRBV30, the J call TRBJ1-1. CDR1 is GTSNPN, CDR2 SVGIG, per germline (reference sequence). This CDR3 has 14 amino acids. The CDR3 spells CAWRVGQLNTEAFF. Variable domain in full (rest from reference TRBV30 and TRBJ1-1): SQTIHQWPATLVQPVGSPLSLECTVEGTSNPNLYWYRQAAGRGLQLLFYSVGIGQISSEVPQNLSASRPQDRQFILSSKKLLLSDSGFYLCAWRVGQLNTEAFFGQGTRLTVV.

This clonotype is labeled medium-sized based on frequency. The chain is built from TRBV12-3 or TRBV12-4 and TRBJ1-5. CDR3 size: 14 residues. CDR3 protein: CASSLGPSNQPQHF.

This clonotype is medium-sized by frequency. The chain combines TRBV6-5 with TRBJ1-2. The CDR3 runs 12 residues. Germline CDR1 reads MNHEY; CDR2 reads SVGAGI. The CDR3 loop reads CASSKGALHYTF.

This clonotype ranks as medium-sized in terms of frequency. V gene TRBV5-1 combines with J gene TRBJ2-2; no DNA is available, so the TRBD2 call from TCRdb remains unchecked. Germline values: CDR1 SGHRS, CDR2 YFSETQ. The CDR3 consists of 17 residues. This CDR3 reads CASSTPWLAGFTGELFF. The entire variable domain, with the rest obtained from reference TRBV5-1 and TRBJ2-2, is as follows: KAGVTQTPRYLIKTRGQQVTLSCSPISGHRSVSWYQQTPGQGLQFLFEYFSETQRNKGNFPGRFSGRQFSNSRSEMNVSTLELGDSALYLCASSTPWLAGFTGELFFGEGSRLTVL.

CDR3 sequence: CASSSAGGLNEQFF. The rearrangement links TRBV7-3 to TRBJ2-1; TCRdb proposes TRBD1, but this gene call is untestable without DNA. From germline, CDR1 is SGHTA and CDR2 FQGTGA. The CDR3 runs to 14 residues.

CDR3 sequence: CASGIRQRNEKLFF. V and J are TRBV28 and TRBJ1-4; TCRdb reports TRBD1, a call that lacks DNA to check it against. Germline-derived CDR1 and CDR2 are MDHEN and SYDVKM. CDR3 length equals 14 residues.

V is TRBV21-1 and J is TRBJ1-6; the TCRdb call, TRBD1, lacks DNA for checking. TRBV21-1 is marked as a pseudogene. The CDR3 contains 16 residues. The CDR3 spells CASSGRDREEASPLHF.

This chain links TRBV24-1 with TRBJ1-5; no DNA is available, so the TRBD1 call from TCRdb remains unchecked. The CDR3 loop spans 17 amino acids. CDR1 and CDR2 (germline): KGHDR, SFDVKD. This CDR3 is CATSTQGPQGSNQPQHF.

The chain recombines TRBV20-1 with TRBJ2-5. Looked up from germline, CDR1 is DFQATT and CDR2 is SNEGSKA (reference sequence). There are 11 residues in the CDR3. This CDR3 is CSAASQETQYF.

Frequency places this clonotype as medium-sized. J is TRBJ1-2 and V is TRBV15. The length of the CDR3 is 13 residues. CDR1 LNHNV and CDR2 YYDKDF come from the germline V gene (reference sequence). The chain's CDR3 is CATSVSSNYGYTF.

V usage is TRBV20-1 and J usage is TRBJ2-3. CDR1 and CDR2 from the germline V gene are DFQATT and SNEGSKA (reference sequence). The CDR3 covers 11 residues. CDR3 amino acids: CSAREADTQYF.

By frequency, this clonotype is medium-sized. The chain joins TRBV18 to TRBJ1-5. Germline loops: CDR1 KGHSH, CDR2 LQKENI. This CDR3 has 14 amino acids. CDR3 sequence reads: CASSPSGERQPQHF.

By frequency, this clonotype registers medium-sized (0.01 to 0.1%). V gene TRBV6-2 or TRBV6-3 combines with J gene TRBJ2-7; TCRdb's D call, TRBD1, is unchecked because there is no DNA. Looked up from germline, CDR1 is MNHEY and CDR2 is SVGEGT. CDR3 length: 13 amino acids. CDR3 sequence: CASTLQEGGAEYF.

V gene TRBV5-1 combines with J gene TRBJ2-1; TCRdb names TRBD1, which stays unverified in the absence of DNA. Germline CDR1 SGHRS, CDR2 YFSETQ. The CDR3 extends over 14 amino acids. The CDR3 loop is CASIAGTLTNEQFF.

The chain links TRBV4-1 to TRBJ1-6. Germline V CDR1 and CDR2: MGHRA, YSYEKL. The CDR3 loop spans 16 amino acids. The CDR3 sequence is CASSQAQVSYNSPLHF.

This clonotype is called medium-sized based on its frequency. The rearrangement links TRBV18 to TRBJ2-1; TCRdb reports TRBD2, a call that lacks DNA to check it against. Germline V gene sequence: CDR1 KGHSH, CDR2 LQKENI. CDR3 length: 17 residues. This CDR3 is CASSPGTSGSSYNEQFF. Filled out from reference TRBV18 and TRBJ2-1, the complete variable domain reads NAGVMQNPRHLVRRRGQEARLRCSPMKGHSHVYWYRQLPEEGLKFMVYLQKENIIDESGMPKERFSAEFPKEGPSILRIQQVVRGDSAAYFCASSPGTSGSSYNEQFFGPGTRLTVL.

The chain has TRBV11-3 and TRBJ2-2. CDR3 size: 14 residues. Germline assignment: CDR1 SGHNT and CDR2 YENEEA. The CDR3 sequence is CASSLASYTGELFF.

This CDR3 reads CASSLDAVEAFF. The chain has TRBV5-4 and TRBJ1-1. The CDR3 runs 12 residues. Germline loops: CDR1 SGHNT, CDR2 YYREEE (reference sequence).

According to its frequency, this clonotype is medium-sized. This rearrangement joins TRBV19 to TRBJ2-7; lacking DNA, the TRBD1 call made by TCRdb goes unchecked. CDR1 is LNHDA and CDR2 is SQIVND in the germline V gene (reference sequence). The CDR3 is 15 amino acids. CDR3 in amino acids: CASSPGGQGIYEQYF.